One and the same sample provided the 10 T cell receptor beta chains below, sequenced in a study of neurological immune-mediated disorders. MiXCR, run by TCRdb on the 5' RACE reads, gives a single entry per CDR3 protein. The sample yields tens of thousands of distinct CDR3 sequences, around 6% seen once. The source material was CD4+ T cells from blood. All receptors come from a woman aged 50 to 60 in good health.

This clonotype was counted at least ten times. The chain combines TRBV29-1 with TRBJ1-1, with a tentative D call TRBD1 (6 bases). V was trimmed by 4 bases and J by 3 bases, leaving 12 bases between them. The CDR3 has 13 amino acids. From germline, CDR1 is SQVTM and CDR2 ANQGSEA. The DNA for the CDR3 is TGCAGCGTTGCTAGGGGGGGCGACACTGAAGCTTTCTTT. Its protein is CSVARGGDTEAFF.

This clonotype was seen many times. V is TRBV6-1 and J is TRBJ2-7, with 14 nucleotides matching TRBD2. V dropped 4 bases and J dropped 2; count of bases not matched to a gene: 4. Germline V lookup: CDR1 MNHNS, CDR2 SASEGT. The length of the CDR3 is 16 residues. CDR3 in amino acids: CASSGGTSGGAYEQYF. The DNA of the CDR3 is TGTGCCAGCAGTGGGGGGACTAGCGGGGGAGCCTACGAGCAGTACTTC.

This clonotype has a count of ten or more. The chain recombines TRBV20-1 with TRBJ2-2; a weak D match, TRBD2 (6 bases). The germline V gene has CDR1 DFQATT and CDR2 SNEGSKA (reference sequence). CDR3 size: 15 residues. The germline V and J ends were trimmed by 7 bases and 3 bases, with 18 bases remaining between them. The CDR3 coding sequence is TGCAGTGTTCCTCCCCGGGACTCCCACACCGGGGAGCTGTTTTTT. This gives the protein CSVPPRDSHTGELFF.

In its sample, this clonotype was seen many times. The V and J genes are TRBV28 and TRBJ1-2; TRBD1 aligns across 11 bases. J lost 7 bases, V lost 6 bases, and 4 bases had no gene match. This CDR3 spans 13 amino acids. The germline gives CDR1 MDHEN, CDR2 SYDVKM. CDR3 residues: CASRRTGGSGYTF. The CDR3 bases are TGTGCCAGCAGGAGGACAGGGGGCTCTGGCTACACCTTC.

This clonotype was seen ten or more times. The chain couples TRBV7-9 to TRBJ1-6; D is possibly TRBD1 (5 bases). The CDR3 is made up of 13 amino acids. Germline V CDR1 and CDR2: SEHNR, FQNEAQ (reference sequence). Between the trimmed V and J ends, which lost 5 bases and 8 bases, there was a span of 10 bases. The CDR3: CASSPLRDSPLHF. In DNA, the CDR3 is TGTGCCAGCAGCCCACTCAGGGATTCACCCCTCCACTTT.

This clonotype has at least ten counts. J is TRBJ2-1 and V is TRBV4-3; D gene uncertain. Looked up from germline, CDR1 is LGHNA and CDR2 is YSLEER. This CDR3 contains 16 residues. V lost 0 bases and J lost 4, with 13 bases in between. Here the CDR3 reads CASSQDRLDRYNEQFF. DNA of the CDR3: TGCGCCAGCAGCCAAGATCGGTTAGATAGGTACAATGAGCAGTTCTTC.

Ten or more counts support this clonotype. The chain carries TRBV7-2 and TRBJ2-7, with D unresolved. V shed 5 bases and J shed 2 bases, with 13 bases lying between them. CDR1 is SGHTA and CDR2 is FQGNSA in the germline V gene. This CDR3 has 14 amino acids. In DNA form, the CDR3 reads TGTGCCAGCAGCCCTAACGACGGCGCCTACGAGCAGTACTTC. This sequence encodes CASSPNDGAYEQYF.

This clonotype has at least ten counts. V is TRBV5-1 and J is TRBJ1-1, with 8 bases aligning to TRBD1. The length of the CDR3 is 16 residues. The V segment lost 0 bases and the J segment 0 bases; nucleotides outside the gene matches: 4. CDR1 is SGHRS, CDR2 YFSETQ, per germline. The CDR3 here is CASSLGQGLVNTEAFF. The CDR3 DNA follows: TGCGCCAGCAGCTTGGGACAGGGGCTGGTGAACACTGAAGCTTTCTTT.

The sample holds many counts of this clonotype. The chain couples TRBV9 to TRBJ2-1; possibly TRBD2 for D (6 bases). V dropped 0 bases and J dropped 9 bases, with 7 bases sitting between them. The length of the CDR3 is 12 residues. Germline assignment: CDR1 SGDLS and CDR2 YYNGEE. CDR3 DNA: TGTGCCAGCAGCGTAGCGGAGGGTGAGCAGTTCTTC. It encodes CASSVAEGEQFF.

This clonotype was seen repeatedly, ten times or more. Relative to the germline gene, one junction end is altered; a read error may explain this. This rearrangement joins TRBV20-1 to TRBJ1-2; TRBD1 agrees at 7 bases. Germline CDR1 is DFQATT and CDR2 is SNEGSKA (reference sequence). This CDR3 spans 15 amino acids. The CDR3 loop is CSAGETGLGPYGYTF. The CDR3 coding sequence is TGCAGTGCTGGAGAGACAGGGCTAGGGCCCTATGGCTACACCTTC.